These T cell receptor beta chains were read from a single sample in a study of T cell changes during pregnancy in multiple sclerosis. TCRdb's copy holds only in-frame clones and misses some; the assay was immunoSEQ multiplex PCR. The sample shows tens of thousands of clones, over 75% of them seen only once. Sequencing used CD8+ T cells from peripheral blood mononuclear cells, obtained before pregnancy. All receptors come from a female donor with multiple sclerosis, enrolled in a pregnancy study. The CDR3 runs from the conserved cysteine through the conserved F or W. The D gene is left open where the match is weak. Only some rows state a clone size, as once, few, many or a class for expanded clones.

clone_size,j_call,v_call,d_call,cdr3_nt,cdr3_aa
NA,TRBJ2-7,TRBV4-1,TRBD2,TGCGCCAGCAGCCACTCGACTAGCGGGACCTACGAGCAGTACTTC,CASSHSTSGTYEQYF
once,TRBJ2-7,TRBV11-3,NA,TGTGCCAGCAGCCCGGGGCAGGGGACCTACGAGCAGTACTTC,CASSPGQGTYEQYF
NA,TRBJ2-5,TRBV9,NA,TGTGCCAGCAGCGAGCCACTGCAAGAGACCCAGTACTTC,CASSEPLQETQYF
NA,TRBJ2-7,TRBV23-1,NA,TGCGCCAGCAGTCAATCCTACAGGGATTGCGAGCAGTACTTC,CASSQSYRDCEQYF
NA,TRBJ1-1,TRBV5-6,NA,TGTGCCAGCAGACCATGGGGGGGCGGCACTGAAGCTTTCTTT,CASRPWGGGTEAFF
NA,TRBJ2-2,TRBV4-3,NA,TGCGCCAGCAGCCAAGGGAGCCTACACACCGGGGAGCTGTTTTTT,CASSQGSLHTGELFF
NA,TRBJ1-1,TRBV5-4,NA,TGTGCCAGCAGCTTGTCAGGGTGGAACACTGAAGCTTTCTTT,CASSLSGWNTEAFF
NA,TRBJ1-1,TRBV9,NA,TGTGCCAGCAGCGCGACCGGGACATACACTGAAGCTTTCTTT,CASSATGTYTEAFF
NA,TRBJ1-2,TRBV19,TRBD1,TGTGCCAGTACCCCGGGACAGGGGACTTCGGGCTACACCTTC,CASTPGQGTSGYTF
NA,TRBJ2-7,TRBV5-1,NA,TGCGCCAGCAGCCCGCAGGAGGGCTACGAGCAGTACTTC,CASSPQEGYEQYF
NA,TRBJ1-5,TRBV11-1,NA,TGTGCCAGCAGCCCGGAGAGTCGTGTACCCCAGCATTTT,CASSPESRVPQHF
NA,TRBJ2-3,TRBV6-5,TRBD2,TGTGCCAGCAGTCAACTAGCGGGAGCGACAGATACGCAGTATTTT,CASSQLAGATDTQYF
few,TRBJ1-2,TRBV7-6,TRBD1,TGTGCCAGCAGCTCCTCCGGGACAGGGGACTATGGCTACACCTTC,CASSSSGTGDYGYTF
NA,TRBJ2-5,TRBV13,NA,TGTGCCAGCAGCATCAGGGGCCAAGAGACCCAGTACTTC,CASSIRGQETQYF
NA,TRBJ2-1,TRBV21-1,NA,TGTGCCAGCAGCTCACGGACAGGGGGCGCGAATGAGCAGTTCTTC,CASSSRTGGANEQFF
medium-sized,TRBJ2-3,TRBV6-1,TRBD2,TGTGCCAGCAGTGAAGATAAGCGGGAGACTGTCTCAGATACGCAGTATTTT,CASSEDKRETVSDTQYF
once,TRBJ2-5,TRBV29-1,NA,TGCAGCGTTGAGTTACAGTCGGTTCCCCAGTACTTC,CSVELQSVPQYF
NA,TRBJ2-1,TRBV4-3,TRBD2,TGCGCCAGCAGCCAAGATATGAGCGGGGGCTGGGACGAGCAGTTCTTC,CASSQDMSGGWDEQFF
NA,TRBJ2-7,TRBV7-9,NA,TGTGCCAGCAGCTTAGAACCAGGTACCTACGAGCAGTACTTC,CASSLEPGTYEQYF
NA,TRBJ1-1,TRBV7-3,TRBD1,TGTGCCAGCAGCGCAACGCACAGGGGAGTGTATCAGAACACTGAAGCTTTCTTT,CASSATHRGVYQNTEAFF
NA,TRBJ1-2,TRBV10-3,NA,TGTGCCATCAGTGAGACACGCCCGCATCCCCGCGGTGGCTACACCTTC,CAISETRPHPRGGYTF
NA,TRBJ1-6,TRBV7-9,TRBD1,TGTGCCAGCAGCCCGGACAGGGGAAGGATTTCACCCCTCCACTTT,CASSPDRGRISPLHF
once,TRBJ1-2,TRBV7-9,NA,TGTGCCAGCAGCACGACAGCTACATACTATGACTACACCTTC,CASSTTATYYDYTF
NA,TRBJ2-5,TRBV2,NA,TGTGCCAGCAGTGACTCGGAGACCCAGTACTTC,CASSDSETQYF
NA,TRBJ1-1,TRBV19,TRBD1,TGTGCCAGTTGCCCCGGGACAGGGTCCGTCGACACTGAAGCTTTCTTT,CASCPGTGSVDTEAFF
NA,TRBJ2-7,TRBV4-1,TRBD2,TGCGCCAGCATAGGCGGGGGAGAAAGAGACGAGCAGTACTTC,CASIGGGERDEQYF
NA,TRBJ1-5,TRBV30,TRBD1,TGTGCCTGGAGTAGCTCCCAAACCGGGACAGGGAGGTTTCAAAGCAATCAGCCCCAGCATTTT,CAWSSSQTGTGRFQSNQPQHF
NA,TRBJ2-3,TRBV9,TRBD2,TGTGCCAGCAGCGTAGCGGGGGGGCCTTTTCCAGATACGCAGTATTTT,CASSVAGGPFPDTQYF
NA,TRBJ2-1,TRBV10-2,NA,TGCGCCAGCGACTCGGGCTCCTACAATGAGCAGTTCTTC,CASDSGSYNEQFF
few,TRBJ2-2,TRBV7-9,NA,TGTGCCAGCAGACCGAGTGAGCTGTTTTTT,CASRPSELFF
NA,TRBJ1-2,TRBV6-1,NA,TGTGCCAGCAGTGCCGCAAGTGGTTTTAGTGGCTACACCTTC,CASSAASGFSGYTF
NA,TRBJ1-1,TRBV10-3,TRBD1,TGTGCCATCAGTGATGTTACAGGGGCGACTGAAGCTTTCTTT,CAISDVTGATEAFF
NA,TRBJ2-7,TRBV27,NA,TGTGCCAGCAGTTTACCGGGGGAAGGCTACGAGCAGTACTTC,CASSLPGEGYEQYF
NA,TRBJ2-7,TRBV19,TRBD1,TGTGCCAGTAGCGGCCGGACAGGATGGGAGCAGTACTTC,CASSGRTGWEQYF
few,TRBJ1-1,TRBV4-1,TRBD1,TGCGCCAGCAGCCAAGATTTGAGCGACAGGGGTAAGAACACTGAAGCTTTCTTT,CASSQDLSDRGKNTEAFF
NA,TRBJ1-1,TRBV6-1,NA,TGTGCCAGCAGTGAATCAGACAGCGGGGGCACTGAAGCTTTCTTT,CASSESDSGGTEAFF
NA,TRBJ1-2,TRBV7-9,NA,TGTGCCAGCAGCCACAGCCCCCCCTACTATGGCTACACCTTC,CASSHSPPYYGYTF
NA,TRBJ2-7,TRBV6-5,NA,TGTGCCAGCAGTTCAGGGGTGGAGTACGAGCAGTACTTC,CASSSGVEYEQYF
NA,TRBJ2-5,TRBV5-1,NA,TGCGCCAGCAGCTTAAAAACGGGAGCGGATCCCGGTGGGACCCAGTACTTC,CASSLKTGADPGGTQYF
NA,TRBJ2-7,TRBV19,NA,TGTGCCAGTACCATAGGAACAGGCCCCTACGAGCAGTACTTC,CASTIGTGPYEQYF
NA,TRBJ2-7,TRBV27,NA,TGTGCCAGCAGTTTCTCGGGACTCTACGAGCAGTACTTC,CASSFSGLYEQYF
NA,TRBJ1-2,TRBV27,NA,TGTGCCACCGGTGCAGGGGCTTCCTATGGCTACACCTTC,CATGAGASYGYTF
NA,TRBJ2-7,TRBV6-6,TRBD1,TGTGCCAGCACCCAGTCCCGGGACAGGGACTACGAGCAGTACTTC,CASTQSRDRDYEQYF
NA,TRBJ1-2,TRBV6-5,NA,TGTGCCAGCAGTCCCCCAGGGGATGGCTACACCTTC,CASSPPGDGYTF
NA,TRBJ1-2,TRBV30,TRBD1,TGTGCCTGGATTCGAACAGGGGAATATGGCTACACCTTC,CAWIRTGEYGYTF
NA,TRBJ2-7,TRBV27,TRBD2,TGTGCCAGCAGTTTCGGCGGGAGTAGCAACGAGCAGTACTTC,CASSFGGSSNEQYF
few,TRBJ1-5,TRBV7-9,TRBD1,TGTGCCAGCAGCACAGGGACAGGGGCCCAGCCCCAGCATTTT,CASSTGTGAQPQHF
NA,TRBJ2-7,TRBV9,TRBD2,TGTGCCAGCAGCGTAGAGGGACTAGCGGGGGACGAGCAGTACTTC,CASSVEGLAGDEQYF